This T cell receptor beta chain was identified during a study of blood T cell repertoires in COVID-19. Across the study: Specimens from acute and convalescent COVID-19 originated in the United States, Italy and Spain.

Produced via immunoSEQ multiplex PCR; TCRdb's table is partial and in-frame only. The top ten clones hold roughly 1% of a sample with around 300,000 clones, around 89% of them seen once. The CDR3 has 15 amino acids. The germline V gene has CDR1 SNHLY and CDR2 FYNNEI. V lost 2 bases, J lost 4 bases, and 14 bases lay in between. The V gene is TRBV2, the J gene TRBJ1-1, with D unresolved. The source of this sequence is a woman aged 40 to 49 with COVID-19, enrolled during active disease. Sample: peripheral blood. The CDR3 loop reads CASSELSGVRTEAFF. The CDR3 bases are TGTGCCAGCAGTGAATTATCGGGTGTTCGCACTGAAGCTTTCTTT. Variable domain in full (rest from reference TRBV2 and TRBJ1-1): EPEVTQTPSHQVTQMGQEVILRCVPISNHLYFYWYRQILGQKVEFLVSFYNNEISEKSEIFDDQFSVERPDGSNFTLKIRSTKLEDSAMYFCASSELSGVRTEAFFGQGTRLTVV.